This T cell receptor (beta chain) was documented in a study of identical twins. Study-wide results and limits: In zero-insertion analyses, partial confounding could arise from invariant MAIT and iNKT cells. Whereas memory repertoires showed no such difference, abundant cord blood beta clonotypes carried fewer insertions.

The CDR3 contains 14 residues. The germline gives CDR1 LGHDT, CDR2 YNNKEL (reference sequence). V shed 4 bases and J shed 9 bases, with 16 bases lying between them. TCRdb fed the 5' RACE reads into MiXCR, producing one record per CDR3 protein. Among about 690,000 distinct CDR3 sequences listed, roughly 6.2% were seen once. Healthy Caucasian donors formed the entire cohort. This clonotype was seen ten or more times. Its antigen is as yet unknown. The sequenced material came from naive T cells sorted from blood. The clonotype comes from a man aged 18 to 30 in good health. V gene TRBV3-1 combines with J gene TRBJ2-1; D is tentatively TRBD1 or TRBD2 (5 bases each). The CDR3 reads CASSPSVRGSEQFF. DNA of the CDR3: TGTGCCAGCAGCCCCTCTGTGAGGGGCAGTGAGCAGTTCTTC.